This entry features one T cell receptor beta chain sequence. One end of the junction does not line up with germline, which may come from a read error. The use of genomic DNA as template underpinned the TCR beta VDJ and CDR3 profiling. TCRdb re-analysed the reads in MiXCR, keeping a single row per CDR3 protein. This table has 150,000 to 200,000 distinct CDR3 sequences, approximately 40% appearing once. The sample is drawn from a study of CD8+CD57+ T cells in acquired aplastic anemia. Looked up from germline, CDR1 is SGHNT and CDR2 is YYREEE (reference sequence). The length of the CDR3 is 13 residues. Sequenced material: sorted CD4+, CD8+, or CD8+CD57+ T cells (not recorded which) from PBMCs. The sequence came from a human donor in good health. The chain combines TRBV5-4 with TRBJ1-1, with D possibly matching TRBD1 (5 bases). In DNA form, the CDR3 reads TGTGCCGGCAGCTTGGGGGGGAACACTGAAGCTTTCTTT. The encoded protein is CAGSLGGNTEAFF.